The clone carrying this T cell receptor (beta chain) was seen a few times. This sample is part of a study of early T cells in non-severe SARS-CoV-2 infection. Study-level background: With bulk RNA from unsorted whole blood as input, sequencing yielded unpaired chains.

The CDR3 contains 13 residues. The germline V and J ends were trimmed by 5 bases and 0 bases, with 11 bases remaining between them. The V gene's germline CDR1 is DFQATT and CDR2 SNEGSKA (reference sequence). Unique molecular identifiers were affixed to single, distinct cDNA molecules. From the 5' RACE reads, TCRdb called clonotypes with MiXCR, one entry per CDR3 protein. The sample has about 110,000 distinct CDR3 sequences; 10% to 15% are singletons. The chain recombines TRBV20-1 with TRBJ2-7; possible D gene TRBD2, 5 bases. The sequenced sample was whole blood, obtained at baseline. The source is an adult who was a healthcare worker with PCR-confirmed SARS-CoV-2 infection or an uninfected control (not recorded which). The CDR3 coding sequence is TGCAGTGCTCCCCGGACTGGCTCCTACGAGCAGTACTTC. Protein product: CSAPRTGSYEQYF.